Sequencing of this T cell receptor beta chain was carried out in a study of Graves' ophthalmopathy and Graves' hyperthyroidism. This clonotype was found many times. Its target is unknown. Study results and caveats: Blood repertoires reportedly contained most expanded thyroid clonotypes above 0.001 frequency.

The CDR3 totals 12 residues. Trimming took off 4 bases at V and 3 bases at J, with 6 bases between the two ends. CDR1 is LNHNV and CDR2 is YYDKDF in the germline V gene (reference sequence). CAS ≥3, NOSPECS ≥4, moderate-to-severe activity and duration under 3 months marked donors with ophthalmopathy. Thyroid ultrasound, orbital computed tomography, TRAb, serum thyroxine and clinical symptoms formed the basis of diagnosis. Transcripts of RNA were the source for amplifying TCR beta CDR3 regions. First-round RT-PCR employed HTBI primers, with a second-round multiplex PCR after it. MiXCR, applied by TCRdb to the multiplex PCR reads, yields one record per CDR3 protein. The sample includes 240,000 or so distinct CDR3 sequences, around 50% of them seen just once.

The receptor was isolated from an adult man with Graves' ophthalmopathy. The sample comprised peripheral blood. The J gene is TRBJ1-2, the V gene TRBV15; the D is unclear. This CDR3 is CATSTGDYGYTF. The CDR3 bases are TGTGCCACCAGCACTGGGGACTATGGCTACACCTTC.